This T cell receptor beta chain was profiled in a study of T cells in Graves' hyperthyroidism and ophthalmopathy. Germline CDR1 ENHRY, CDR2 SYGVKD. This CDR3 has 18 amino acids. Losses at the gene ends were 6 bases for V and 4 bases for J; bases not matched to a gene: 18. TCR beta CDR3 region amplification was performed from RNA transcripts. Initially, a first-round RT-PCR of the TCR CDR3 employed the HTBI primer set. TCRdb fed the multiplex PCR reads into MiXCR, producing one record per CDR3 protein. The sample includes about 680,000 distinct CDR3 sequences, about 35% of them seen just once. This chain uses TRBV10-3 with TRBJ2-5; TRBD1 agrees at 9 bases. The clonotype was recovered from a woman in her thirties or forties with Graves' hyperthyroidism. The sample taken for sequencing was blood. CDR3 DNA sequence: TGTGCCATCAGCTTCCCCCCCAGGGCGACAGGGGGGACAGAGACCCAGTACTTC. Translated, it gives CAISFPPRATGGTETQYF.